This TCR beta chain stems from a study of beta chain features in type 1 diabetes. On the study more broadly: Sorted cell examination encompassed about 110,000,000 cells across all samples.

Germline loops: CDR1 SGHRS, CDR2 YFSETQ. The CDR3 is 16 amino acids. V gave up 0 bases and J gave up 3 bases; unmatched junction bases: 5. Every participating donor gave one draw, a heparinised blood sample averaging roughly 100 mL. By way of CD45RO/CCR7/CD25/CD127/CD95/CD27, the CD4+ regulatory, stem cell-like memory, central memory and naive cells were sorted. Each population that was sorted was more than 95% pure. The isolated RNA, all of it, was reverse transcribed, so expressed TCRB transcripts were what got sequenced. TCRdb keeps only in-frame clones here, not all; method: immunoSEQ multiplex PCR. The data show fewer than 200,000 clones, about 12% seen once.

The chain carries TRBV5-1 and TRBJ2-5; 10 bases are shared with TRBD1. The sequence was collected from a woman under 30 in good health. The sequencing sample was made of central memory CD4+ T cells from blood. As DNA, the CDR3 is TGCGCCAGCAGCTTGGGCCCCGGGACAGGGGAAGAGACCCAGTACTTC. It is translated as CASSLGPGTGEETQYF.